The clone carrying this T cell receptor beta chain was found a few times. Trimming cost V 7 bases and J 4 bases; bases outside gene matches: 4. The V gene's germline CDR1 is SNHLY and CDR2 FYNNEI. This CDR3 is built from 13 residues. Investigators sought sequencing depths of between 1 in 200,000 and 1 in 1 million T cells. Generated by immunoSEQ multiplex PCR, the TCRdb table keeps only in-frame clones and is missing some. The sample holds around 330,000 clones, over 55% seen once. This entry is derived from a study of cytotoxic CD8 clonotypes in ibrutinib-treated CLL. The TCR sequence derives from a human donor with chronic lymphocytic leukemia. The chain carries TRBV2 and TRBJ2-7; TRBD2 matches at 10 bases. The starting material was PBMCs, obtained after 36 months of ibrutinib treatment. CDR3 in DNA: TGTGCCAGCACAGCGGGGGGGCAGTACGAGCAGTACTTC. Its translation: CASTAGGQYEQYF.